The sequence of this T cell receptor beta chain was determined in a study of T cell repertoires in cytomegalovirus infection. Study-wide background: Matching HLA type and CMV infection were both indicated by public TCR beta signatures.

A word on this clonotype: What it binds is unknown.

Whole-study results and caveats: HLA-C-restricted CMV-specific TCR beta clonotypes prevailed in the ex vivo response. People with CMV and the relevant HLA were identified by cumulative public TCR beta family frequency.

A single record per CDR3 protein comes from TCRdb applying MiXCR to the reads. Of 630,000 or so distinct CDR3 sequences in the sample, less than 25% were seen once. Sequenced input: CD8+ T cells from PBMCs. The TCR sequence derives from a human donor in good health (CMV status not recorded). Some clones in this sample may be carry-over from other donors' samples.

The CDR3 coding sequence is TGTGCCAGCAGCTACCCACAGGGGGAGAACACTGAAGCTTTCTTT. This gives the protein CASSYPQGENTEAFF. The chain uses TRBV7-9 and TRBJ1-1; 8 nucleotides line up with TRBD1. The CDR3 is 15 residues long. After removal of 4 bases from V and 1 base from J, the junction contained 5 bases not matched to a gene. The germline CDR1 and CDR2 sequences are SEHNR and FQNEAQ (reference sequence).